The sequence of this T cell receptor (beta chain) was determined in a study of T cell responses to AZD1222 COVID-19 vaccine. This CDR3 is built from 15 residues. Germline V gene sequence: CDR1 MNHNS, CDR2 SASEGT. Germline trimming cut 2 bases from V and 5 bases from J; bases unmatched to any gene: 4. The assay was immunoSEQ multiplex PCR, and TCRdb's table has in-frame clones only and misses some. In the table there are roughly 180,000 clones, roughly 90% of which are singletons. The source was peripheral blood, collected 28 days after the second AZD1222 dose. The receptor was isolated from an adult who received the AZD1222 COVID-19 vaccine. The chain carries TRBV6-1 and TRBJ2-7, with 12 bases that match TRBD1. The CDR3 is CASSETGTGGHEQYF. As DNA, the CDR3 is TGTGCCAGCAGTGAAACCGGGACAGGGGGCCACGAGCAGTACTTC.